This T cell receptor (beta chain) was sequenced for a study of Ad26.COV2.S vaccination and SARS-CoV-2 variants. Treatment given: roughly 18 received Ad26.COV2.S at low or high dose, single or two shots; 5 received placebo; per-sample allocation not given. Collection of samples fell on day 63 after the first vaccine or placebo injection. In germline, CDR1 is MNHEY, CDR2 SVGAGI. This CDR3 is built from 15 residues. Assay used: immunoSEQ multiplex PCR; TCRdb lists only in-frame clones, some missing. In the table there are over 200,000 clones, 88% of which are singletons. A note on this clone: Compared with germline, one end of the junction differs, possibly owing to a read error.

This chain joins TRBV6-5 and TRBJ1-1, with TRBD1 identical over 8 bases. Sample: peripheral blood, taken in a trial of Ad26.COV2.S vaccine versus placebo. The receptor's source is a person between 18 and 65 years old who received the Ad26.COV2.S COVID-19 vaccine or a placebo. CDR3 loop: CASSDSTGVDTEAFF. CDR3 sequence (DNA): TGTGCCAGCAGTGACTCGACAGGGGTGGACACTGAAGCTTTCTTT.